Following are 16 T cell receptor beta chains from one sample sequenced in a study of blood T cell repertoires in COVID-19. The repertoire was sequenced with immunoSEQ multiplex PCR; TCRdb's copy has only in-frame clones and lacks some. The sample lists 97,000 or so clones, around 90% occurring once. Source material: peripheral blood. Receptors were obtained from a woman between 50 and 59 years old with COVID-19, enrolled during active disease.

V usage is TRBV5-1 and J usage is TRBJ1-2; maybe TRBD1 (6 bases). Between the trimmed V and J ends, which lost 4 bases and 8 bases, there was a span of 21 bases. This CDR3 is 15 amino acids long. Germline CDR1 is SGHRS and CDR2 is YFSETQ. The CDR3 nucleotides are TGCGCCAGCAGCCCGGCCCAGGGCAGGGGTTGGGGCTACACCTTC. This sequence encodes CASSPAQGRGWGYTF.

This chain uses TRBV28 with TRBJ1-2, with 9 bases that match TRBD1. The CDR3 is 15 amino acids. Germline V gives CDR1 MDHEN, CDR2 SYDVKM. The ends lost 2 bases at V and 2 bases at J; junction bases unmatched: 3. CDR3 amino acids: CASSLGQGRNYGYTF. The CDR3 DNA sequence: TGTGCCAGCAGTTTAGGACAGGGGAGGAACTATGGCTACACCTTC.

This chain uses TRBV11-3 with TRBJ2-2, with D unresolved. CDR3 length: 14 amino acids. CDR1 and CDR2 (germline): SGHNT, YENEEA. Trimming removed 1 base at V and 4 bases at J, with 7 bases between. CDR3 region: CASSLAEVTGELFF. CDR3 in DNA: TGTGCCAGCAGCTTAGCCGAGGTCACCGGGGAGCTGTTTTTT. Full variable domain (missing parts from reference TRBV11-3 and TRBJ2-2): EAGVVQSPRYKIIEKKQPVAFWCNPISGHNTLYWYLQNLGQGPELLIRYENEEAVDDSQLPKDRFSAERLKGVDSTLKIQPAELGDSAVYLCASSLAEVTGELFFGEGSRLTVL.

This clone was seen only once. The J gene is TRBJ2-3, the V gene TRBV24-1; possible D gene TRBD1, 6 bases. CDR1 and CDR2 (germline): KGHDR, SFDVKD. Trimming stripped 4 bases from V and 3 bases from J, with 13 bases between. This CDR3 region has 15 residues. CDR3: CATSDSTTGTDTQYF. CDR3 DNA sequence: TGTGCCACCAGTGACTCAACTACAGGGACAGATACGCAGTATTTT.

The chain employs TRBV7-3 and TRBJ2-2; the match to TRBD2 covers 8 bases. Germline CDR1 SGHTA, CDR2 FQGTGA. Trimming at V came to 5 bases and at J to 6 bases, leaving 2 bases not matched to a gene. This CDR3 comprises 13 residues. This chain's CDR3 is CASSPGGAGELFF. The CDR3 coding sequence is TGTGCCAGCAGCCCCGGGGGGGCCGGGGAGCTGTTTTTT.

The chain carries TRBV9 and TRBJ1-2; D ambiguous. V lost 9 bases and J 4 bases, leaving 13 bases between the germline ends. The CDR3 is 12 amino acids. CDR1 is SGDLS, CDR2 YYNGEE, per germline. CDR3 sequence reads: CATEEVGYGYTF. CDR3 bases: TGTGCCACCGAGGAAGTAGGCTATGGCTACACCTTC. The full variable domain, rest sourced from reference TRBV9 and TRBJ1-2, is DSGVTQTPKHLITATGQRVTLRCSPRSGDLSVYWYQQSLDQGLQFLIQYYNGEERAKGNILERFSAQQFPDLHSELNLSSLELGDSALYFCATEEVGYGYTFGSGTRLTVV.

The chain is built from TRBV7-2 and TRBJ2-7; D perhaps matches TRBD1 (5 bases). Germline loops: CDR1 SGHTA, CDR2 FQGNSA. Trimming cost V 8 bases and J 2 bases, with 10 bases left between them. The CDR3 consists of 12 residues. The CDR3 nucleotides are TGTGCCAGCGGCCGACAGCCCTACGAGCAGTACTTC. It codes for CASGRQPYEQYF.

The chain uses TRBV5-6 and TRBJ2-3; no clear D. The ends were cut back, 0 bases at V and 2 bases at J, with 7 bases in the middle. The CDR3 is 14 residues long. Looked up from germline, CDR1 is SGHDT and CDR2 is YYEEEE. CDR3 protein: CASSLVRSTDTQYF. The CDR3 DNA reads as TGTGCCAGCAGCTTGGTGAGGTCCACAGATACGCAGTATTTT.

The chain is built from TRBV6-5 and TRBJ1-4; TRBD1 might be the D (6 bases). The CDR3 totals 15 residues. Trimming removed 4 bases from V and 3 bases from J, with 12 bases in between. CDR1 and CDR2 (germline): MNHEY, SVGAGI. CDR3 region: CASSSWGPPNEKLFF. The CDR3, as DNA: TGTGCCAGCAGTTCCTGGGGGCCCCCTAATGAAAAACTGTTTTTT.

The CDR3 DNA reads TGCGCCAGCAGCTTGACCGGGAACACCGGGGAGCTGTTTTTT. Protein sequence: CASSLTGNTGELFF. The J gene is TRBJ2-2, the V gene TRBV5-1; D not certain. Germline V gene lookup returns CDR1 SGHRS and CDR2 YFSETQ. The CDR3 runs to 14 residues. The V gene lost 1 base and the J gene lost 1 base, with 5 bases spanning the gap.

V is TRBV5-1 and J is TRBJ2-3; a weak D match, TRBD2 (7 bases). The CDR3 loop spans 15 amino acids. Germline CDR1 and CDR2: SGHRS and YFSETQ. Trimming pared 0 bases from V and 5 bases from J, leaving 13 bases between. The CDR3 DNA follows: TGCGCCAGCAGCTTGGTCGGGGGGCAAAAAGATACGCAGTATTTT. Its translation is CASSLVGGQKDTQYF.

V is TRBV5-5 and J is TRBJ2-3, with D maybe TRBD1 (6 bases). The germline CDR1 and CDR2 sequences are SGHKS and YYEKEE (reference sequence). The germline V and J ends were trimmed by 4 bases and 4 bases, with 13 bases remaining between them. The CDR3 has 14 residues. CDR3 residues: CASSPLQGSDTQYF. As DNA, the CDR3 is TGTGCCAGCAGCCCTCTACAGGGCTCAGATACGCAGTATTTT.

The CDR3 loop is CASKGVGNYGYTF. The CDR3 nucleotides are TGTGCCAGCAAGGGAGTGGGAAACTATGGCTACACCTTC. The rearrangement links TRBV27 to TRBJ1-2, with D hard to call. Trimming shortened V by 7 bases and J by 2 bases, and 11 bases separated the two germline ends. The CDR3 extends over 13 amino acids. The V gene's germline CDR1 is MNHEY and CDR2 SMNVEV (reference sequence).

This chain uses TRBV19 with TRBJ1-5, with 7 positions matching TRBD1. The CDR3 is made up of 13 amino acids. The germline CDR1 and CDR2 sequences are LNHDA and SQIVND (reference sequence). V shed 5 bases and J 4 bases; nucleotides not matched to a gene: 2. The CDR3 here is CASSGQANQPQHF. The CDR3 nucleotides read TGTGCCAGTAGTGGACAGGCGAATCAGCCCCAGCATTTT. Variable domain in full (rest from reference TRBV19 and TRBJ1-5): DGGITQSPKYLFRKEGQNVTLSCEQNLNHDAMYWYRQDPGQGLRLIYYSQIVNDFQKGDIAEGYSVSREKKESFPLTVTSAQKNPTAFYLCASSGQANQPQHFGDGTRLSIL.

The J gene is TRBJ1-5, the V gene TRBV19; possibly TRBD1 for D (5 bases). The CDR3 covers 15 residues. V shed 3 bases and J shed 0 bases, with 9 bases lying between them. Germline V CDR1 and CDR2: LNHDA, SQIVND (reference sequence). The CDR3 loop is CASSMTAYSNQPQHF. Written as DNA, the CDR3 is TGTGCCAGTAGTATGACAGCCTATAGCAATCAGCCCCAGCATTTT.

V gene TRBV5-1 combines with J gene TRBJ1-2; 9 nucleotides line up with TRBD1. CDR1 is SGHRS, CDR2 YFSETQ, per germline. V lost 0 bases, J lost 4 bases, and 10 bases stayed unmatched. The CDR3 is 17 residues long. The CDR3 loop reads CASSLETGGLVFYGYTF. CDR3 coding DNA: TGCGCCAGCAGCTTGGAGACAGGGGGACTGGTTTTCTATGGCTACACCTTC.